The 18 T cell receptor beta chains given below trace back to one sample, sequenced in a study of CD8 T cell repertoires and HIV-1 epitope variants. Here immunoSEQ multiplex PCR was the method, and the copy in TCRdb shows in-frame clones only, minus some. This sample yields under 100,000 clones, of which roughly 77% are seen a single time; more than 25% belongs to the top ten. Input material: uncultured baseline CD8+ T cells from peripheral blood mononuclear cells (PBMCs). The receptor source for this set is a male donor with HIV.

This chain's CDR3 is CASNYGYTF. The CDR3 nucleotides read TGTGCCAGCAACTATGGCTACACCTTC. J is TRBJ1-2 and V is TRBV28; D unresolved. The CDR3 sequence is 9 residues long. V lost 7 bases and J lost 3, with 0 bases in between. Germline CDR1 and CDR2: MDHEN and SYDVKM.

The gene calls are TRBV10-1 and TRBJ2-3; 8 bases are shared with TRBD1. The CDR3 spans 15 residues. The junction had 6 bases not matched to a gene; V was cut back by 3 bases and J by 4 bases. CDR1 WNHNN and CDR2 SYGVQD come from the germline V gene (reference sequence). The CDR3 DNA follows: TGCGCCAGCAGTGACCCCGGACAGGGTCCAGATACGCAGTATTTT. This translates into CASSDPGQGPDTQYF.

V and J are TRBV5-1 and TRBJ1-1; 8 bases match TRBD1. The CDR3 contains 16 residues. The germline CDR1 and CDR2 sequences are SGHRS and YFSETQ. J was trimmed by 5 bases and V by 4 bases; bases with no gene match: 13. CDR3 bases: TGCGCCAGCAGCCCGAGGACAGGGCCCGGGGGGACTGAAGCTTTCTTT. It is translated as CASSPRTGPGGTEAFF.

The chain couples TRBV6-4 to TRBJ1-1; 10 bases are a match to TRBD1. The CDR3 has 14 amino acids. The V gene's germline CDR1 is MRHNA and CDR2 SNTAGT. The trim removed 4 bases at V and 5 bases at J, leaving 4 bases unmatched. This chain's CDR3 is CASSATGGYTEAFF. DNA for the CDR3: TGTGCCAGCAGTGCGACAGGGGGCTATACTGAAGCTTTCTTT.

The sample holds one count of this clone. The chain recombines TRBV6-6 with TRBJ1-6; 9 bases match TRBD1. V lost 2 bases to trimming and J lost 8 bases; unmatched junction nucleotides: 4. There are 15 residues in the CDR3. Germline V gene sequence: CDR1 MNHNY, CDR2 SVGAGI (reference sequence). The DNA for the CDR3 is TGTGCCAGCAGTTACGGGACAGGGAGGCATTCACCCCTCCACTTT. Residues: CASSYGTGRHSPLHF.

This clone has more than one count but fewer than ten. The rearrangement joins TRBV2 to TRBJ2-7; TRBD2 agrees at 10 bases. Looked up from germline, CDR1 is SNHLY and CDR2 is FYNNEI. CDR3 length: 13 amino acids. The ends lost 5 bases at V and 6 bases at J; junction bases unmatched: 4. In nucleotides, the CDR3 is TGTGCCAGCAGTCTAGCGGGAGTCCCCGAGCAGTACTTC. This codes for CASSLAGVPEQYF.

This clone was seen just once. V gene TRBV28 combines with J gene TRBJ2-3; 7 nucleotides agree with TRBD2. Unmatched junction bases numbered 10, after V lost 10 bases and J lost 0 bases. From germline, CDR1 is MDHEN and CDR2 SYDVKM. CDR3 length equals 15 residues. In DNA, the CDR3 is TGTGCCACGGAGGGAGCGGGAACAAGCACAGATACGCAGTATTTT. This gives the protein CATEGAGTSTDTQYF.

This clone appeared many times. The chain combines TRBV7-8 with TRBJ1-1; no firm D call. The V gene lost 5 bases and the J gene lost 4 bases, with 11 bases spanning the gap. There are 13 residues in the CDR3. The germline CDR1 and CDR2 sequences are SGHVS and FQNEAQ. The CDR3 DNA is TGTGCCAGCAGCGCAACACAAAGCACTGAAGCTTTCTTT. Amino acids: CASSATQSTEAFF.

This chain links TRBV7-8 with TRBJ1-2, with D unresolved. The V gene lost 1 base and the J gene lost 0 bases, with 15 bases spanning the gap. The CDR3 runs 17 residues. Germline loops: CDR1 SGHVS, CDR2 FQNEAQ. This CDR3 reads CASSLGVARKANYGYTF. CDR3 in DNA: TGTGCCAGCAGCTTAGGGGTGGCCCGTAAGGCTAACTATGGCTACACCTTC. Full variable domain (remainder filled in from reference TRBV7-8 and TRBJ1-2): GAGVSQSPRYKVAKRGQDVALRCDPISGHVSLFWYQQALGQGPEFLTYFQNEAQLDKSGLPSDRFFAERPEGSVSTLKIQRTQQEDSAVYLCASSLGVARKANYGYTFGSGTRLTVV.

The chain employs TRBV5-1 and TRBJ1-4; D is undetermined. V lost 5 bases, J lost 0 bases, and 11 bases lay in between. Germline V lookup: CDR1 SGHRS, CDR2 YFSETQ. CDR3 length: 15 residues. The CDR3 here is CASRATAATNEKLFF. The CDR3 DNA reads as TGCGCCAGCAGAGCAACAGCCGCAACTAATGAAAAACTGTTTTTT.

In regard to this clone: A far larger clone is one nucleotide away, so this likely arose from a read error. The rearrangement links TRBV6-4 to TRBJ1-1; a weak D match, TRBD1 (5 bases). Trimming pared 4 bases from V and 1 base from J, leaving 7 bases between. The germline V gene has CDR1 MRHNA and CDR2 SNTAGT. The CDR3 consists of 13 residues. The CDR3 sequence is CASSVDRNTEAFF. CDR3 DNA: TGTGCCAGCAGTGTCGACAGGAACACTGAAGCTTTCTTT.

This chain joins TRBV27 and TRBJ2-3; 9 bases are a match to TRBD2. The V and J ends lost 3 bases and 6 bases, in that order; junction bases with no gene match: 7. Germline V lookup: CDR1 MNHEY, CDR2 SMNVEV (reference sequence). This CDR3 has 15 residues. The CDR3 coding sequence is TGTGCCAGCAGTTTTGGCGGGGGGGCGTTCGATACGCAGTATTTT. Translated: CASSFGGGAFDTQYF.

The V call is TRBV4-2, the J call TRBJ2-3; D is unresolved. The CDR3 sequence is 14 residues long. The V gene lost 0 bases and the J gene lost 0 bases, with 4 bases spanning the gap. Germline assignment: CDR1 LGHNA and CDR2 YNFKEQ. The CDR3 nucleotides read TGTGCCAGCAGCCAAGAGACTAGCACAGATACGCAGTATTTT. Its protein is CASSQETSTDTQYF.

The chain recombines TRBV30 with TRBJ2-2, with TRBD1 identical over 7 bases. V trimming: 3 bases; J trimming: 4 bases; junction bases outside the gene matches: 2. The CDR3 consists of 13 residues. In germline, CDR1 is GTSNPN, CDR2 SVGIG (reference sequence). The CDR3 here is CAWRTGLTGELFF. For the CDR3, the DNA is TGTGCCTGGAGGACAGGGCTCACCGGGGAGCTGTTTTTT.

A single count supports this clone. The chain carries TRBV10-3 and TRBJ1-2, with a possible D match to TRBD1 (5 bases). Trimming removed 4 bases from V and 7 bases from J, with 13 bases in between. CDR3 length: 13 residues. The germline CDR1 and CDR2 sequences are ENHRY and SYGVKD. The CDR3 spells CAISVAGNPGYTF. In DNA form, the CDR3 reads TGTGCCATCAGTGTAGCAGGGAATCCTGGCTACACCTTC.

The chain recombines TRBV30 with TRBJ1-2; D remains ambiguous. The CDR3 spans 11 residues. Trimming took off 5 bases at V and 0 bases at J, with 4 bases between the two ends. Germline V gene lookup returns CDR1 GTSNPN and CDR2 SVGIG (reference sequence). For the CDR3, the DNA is TGTGCCTGGGGGTCTAACTATGGCTACACCTTC. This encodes CAWGSNYGYTF. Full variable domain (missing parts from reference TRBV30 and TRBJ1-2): SQTIHQWPATLVQPVGSPLSLECTVEGTSNPNLYWYRQAAGRGLQLLFYSVGIGQISSEVPQNLSASRPQDRQFILSSKKLLLSDSGFYLCAWGSNYGYTFGSGTRLTVV.

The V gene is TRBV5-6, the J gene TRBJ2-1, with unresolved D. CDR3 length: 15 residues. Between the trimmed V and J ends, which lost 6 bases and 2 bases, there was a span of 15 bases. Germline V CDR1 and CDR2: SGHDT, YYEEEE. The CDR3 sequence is CASIQRGVTYNEQFF. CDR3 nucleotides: TGTGCCAGCATCCAAAGAGGAGTAACCTACAATGAGCAGTTCTTC.

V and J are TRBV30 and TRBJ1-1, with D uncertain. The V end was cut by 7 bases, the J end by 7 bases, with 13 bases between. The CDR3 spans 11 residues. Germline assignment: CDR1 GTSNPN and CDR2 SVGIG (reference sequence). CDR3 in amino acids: CASRSGDEAFF. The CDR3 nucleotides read TGTGCCTCCAGATCCGGAGATGAAGCTTTCTTT.